The 10 T cell receptor beta chains in this list originate from one sample, sequenced in a study of technical replicates of blood from a few donors. The assay was immunoSEQ multiplex PCR, and TCRdb's table has in-frame clones only and misses some. In the table there are about 64,000 clones, approximately 86% of which are singletons. Sample: PBMCs. The receptors were gathered from a human donor in good health. Some clones in this sample may be carry-over from other donors' samples.

For the CDR3, the DNA is TGTGCCATCACCAGCGGGGGCAATCAGCCCCAGCATTTT. Its translation is CAITSGGNQPQHF. The chain recombines TRBV10-3 with TRBJ1-5; D not certain. In germline, CDR1 is ENHRY, CDR2 SYGVKD. The CDR3 is made up of 13 amino acids. The ends were cut back, 7 bases at V and 2 bases at J, with 9 bases in the middle.

The rearrangement joins TRBV7-9 to TRBJ2-2; TRBD2 aligns across 14 bases. The V gene end was trimmed by 7 bases and the J gene end by 5 bases; junction bases not matched to a gene: 15. This CDR3 spans 19 amino acids. Per the germline V gene, CDR1 is SEHNR and CDR2 is FQNEAQ (reference sequence). CDR3 loop: CASTPGTSGSNRGTGELFF. CDR3 DNA: TGTGCCAGCACTCCCGGGACTAGCGGGAGTAATAGGGGAACCGGGGAGCTGTTTTTT.

The gene calls are TRBV6-4 and TRBJ1-1, with D perhaps matching TRBD1 (5 bases). CDR3 length equals 14 residues. Germline lookup yields CDR1 MRHNA and CDR2 SNTAGT. Trimming removed 3 bases from V and 3 bases from J, with 11 bases in between. Written as DNA, the CDR3 is TGTGCCAGCAGTGAGACGTGGGGGGACACTGAAGCTTTCTTT. This sequence encodes CASSETWGDTEAFF.

A single count supports this clone. This chain uses TRBV10-3 with TRBJ2-3; 10 bases align to TRBD2. CDR3 size: 17 residues. Per the germline V gene, CDR1 is ENHRY and CDR2 is SYGVKD. Germline trimming cut 5 bases from V and 0 bases from J; bases unmatched to any gene: 8. This chain's CDR3 is CAISLTSGDTSTDTQYF. CDR3 DNA sequence: TGTGCCATCAGTTTAACTAGCGGGGACACTAGCACAGATACGCAGTATTTT.

The chain couples TRBV10-2 to TRBJ2-7; TRBD2 agrees at 7 bases. The CDR3 totals 14 residues. Germline assignment: CDR1 WSHSY and CDR2 SAAADI. Losses at the gene ends were 5 bases for V and 0 bases for J; bases not matched to a gene: 4. CDR3 in DNA: TGCGCCAGCAGTCCAGCGGGGTCCTCCTACGAGCAGTACTTC. It specifies CASSPAGSSYEQYF.

The chain uses TRBV29-1 and TRBJ1-6; 9 bases fit TRBD1. The J segment lost 5 bases and the V segment lost 4 bases, leaving 6 bases of the junction unmatched. The CDR3 covers 15 residues. Germline assignment: CDR1 SQVTM and CDR2 ANQGSEA. CDR3 nucleotides: TGCAGCGTTGCAACAGGGGGCAGCAATAATTCACCCCTCCACTTT. This gives the protein CSVATGGSNNSPLHF.

J is TRBJ2-7 and V is TRBV7-2, with 11 bases identical to TRBD2. CDR1 is SGHTA and CDR2 is FQGNSA in the germline V gene. The CDR3 is 14 amino acids. The ends lost 3 bases at V and 5 bases at J; junction bases unmatched: 3. CDR3 sequence reads: CASSLGTSGDEQYF. CDR3 coding DNA: TGTGCCAGCAGCTTGGGGACTAGCGGAGACGAGCAGTACTTC.

V usage is TRBV27 and J usage is TRBJ2-7, with 13 bases fitting TRBD2. The CDR3 consists of 16 residues. CDR1 is MNHEY and CDR2 is SMNVEV in the germline V gene (reference sequence). V lost 7 bases to trimming and J lost 2 bases; unmatched junction nucleotides: 8. CDR3 in amino acids: CASTSPGTSGTYEQYF. The CDR3 DNA sequence: TGTGCCAGCACCTCTCCCGGGACTAGCGGGACCTACGAGCAGTACTTC.

The chain recombines TRBV15 with TRBJ2-7; 10 bases align to TRBD2. The CDR3 is 16 residues long. Germline CDR1 reads LNHNV; CDR2 reads YYDKDF (reference sequence). Trimming cost V 3 bases and J 2 bases; bases outside gene matches: 7. CDR3 amino acids: CATSRGGTSGTYEQYF. In DNA form, the CDR3 reads TGTGCCACCAGCAGGGGAGGAACTAGCGGGACCTACGAGCAGTACTTC. The full variable domain, in which reference TRBV15 and TRBJ2-7 provide the parts outside the CDR3, is DAMVIQNPRYQVTQFGKPVTLSCSQTLNHNVMYWYQQKSSQAPKLLFHYYDKDFNNEADTPDNFQSRRPNTSFCFLDIRSPGLGDTAMYLCATSRGGTSGTYEQYFGPGTRLTVT.

This chain connects TRBV6-6 to TRBJ1-4, with D unclear. V gave up 7 bases and J gave up 8 bases, with 14 bases separating them. Germline values: CDR1 MNHNY, CDR2 SVGAGI (reference sequence). This CDR3 has 13 residues. The CDR3, as DNA: TGTGCCAGCACCCTGGACGGGAACGAAAAACTGTTTTTT. This translates into CASTLDGNEKLFF.